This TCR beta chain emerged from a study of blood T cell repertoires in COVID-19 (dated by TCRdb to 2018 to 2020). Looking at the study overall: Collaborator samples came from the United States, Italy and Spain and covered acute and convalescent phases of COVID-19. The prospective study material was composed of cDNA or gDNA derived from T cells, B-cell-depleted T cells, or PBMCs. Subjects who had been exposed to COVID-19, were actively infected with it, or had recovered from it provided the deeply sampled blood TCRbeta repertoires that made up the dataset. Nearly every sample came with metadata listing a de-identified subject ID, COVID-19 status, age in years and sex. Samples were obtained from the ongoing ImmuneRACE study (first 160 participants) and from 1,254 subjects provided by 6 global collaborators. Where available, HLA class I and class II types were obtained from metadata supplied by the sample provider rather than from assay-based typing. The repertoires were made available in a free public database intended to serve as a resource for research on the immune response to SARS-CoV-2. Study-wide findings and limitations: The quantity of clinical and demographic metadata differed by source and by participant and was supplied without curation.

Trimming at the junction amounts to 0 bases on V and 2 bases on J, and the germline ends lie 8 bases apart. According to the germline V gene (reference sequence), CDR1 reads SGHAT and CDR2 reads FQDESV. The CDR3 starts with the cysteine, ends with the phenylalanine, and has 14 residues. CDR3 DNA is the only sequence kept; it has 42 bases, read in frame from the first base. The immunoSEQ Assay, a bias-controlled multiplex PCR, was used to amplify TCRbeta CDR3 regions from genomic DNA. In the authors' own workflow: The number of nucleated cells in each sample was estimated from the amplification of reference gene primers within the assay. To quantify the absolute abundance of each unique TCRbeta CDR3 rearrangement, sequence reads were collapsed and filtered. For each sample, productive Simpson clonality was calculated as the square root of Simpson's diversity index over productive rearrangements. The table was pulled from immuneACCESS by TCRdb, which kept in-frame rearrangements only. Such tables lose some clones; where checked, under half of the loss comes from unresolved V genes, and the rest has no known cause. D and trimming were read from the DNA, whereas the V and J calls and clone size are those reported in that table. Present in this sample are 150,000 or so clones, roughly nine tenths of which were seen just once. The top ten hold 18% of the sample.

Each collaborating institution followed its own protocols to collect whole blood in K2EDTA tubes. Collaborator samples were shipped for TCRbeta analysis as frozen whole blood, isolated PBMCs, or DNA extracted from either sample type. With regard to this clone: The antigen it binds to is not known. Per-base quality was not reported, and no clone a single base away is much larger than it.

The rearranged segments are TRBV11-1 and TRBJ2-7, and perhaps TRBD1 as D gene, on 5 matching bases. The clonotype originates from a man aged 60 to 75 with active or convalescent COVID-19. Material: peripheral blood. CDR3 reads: CASSLAMGPYEQYF. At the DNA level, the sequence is TGTGCCAGCAGCTTAGCTATGGGGCCCTACGAGCAGTACTTC.